There are a few counts of the clone carrying this T cell receptor beta chain. Its antigen is unknown. Primers for the PCR totalled 60 Vbeta and 13 Jbeta. The repertoire was sequenced with immunoSEQ multiplex PCR; TCRdb's copy has only in-frame clones and lacks some. This table holds fewer than 140,000 clones, around three quarters found once. This record belongs to a study of cytomegalovirus exposure and HLA in healthy donors. Overall study results and limits: When analyzed later, a missense DCLRE1C variant was found to be linked to TCR beta V- and J-gene trimming. Certain indistinguishable V segments, among them TRBV6-2 and TRBV6-3, were excluded. Researchers catalogued about 150 TCR beta chains as cytomegalovirus-associated.

The CDR3 is 17 residues long. CDR1 and CDR2 from the germline V gene are SGHAT and FQNNGV. Trimming removed 5 bases from V and 2 bases from J, with 18 bases in between. Sequences were obtained from PBMCs. This TCR derives from a woman between 50 and 59 years old in good health and CMV-seropositive. This rearrangement joins TRBV11-2 to TRBJ1-4; TRBD1 is a possible D gene (6 bases). The CDR3 DNA reads as TGTGCCAGCAGCCGGGGGGCAGGGCGGTTGACTAATGAAAAACTGTTTTTT. This gives the protein CASSRGAGRLTNEKLFF. Full variable domain (outside the CDR3, taken from reference TRBV11-2 and TRBJ1-4): EAGVAQSPRYKIIEKRQSVAFWCNPISGHATLYWYQQILGQGPKLLIQFQNNGVVDDSQLPKDRFSAERLKGVDSTLKIQPAKLEDSAVYLCASSRGAGRLTNEKLFFGSGTQLSVL.